Sequencing of this T cell receptor (beta chain) was carried out in a study of blood T cell repertoires in COVID-19. Overall study context: The United States, Italy and Spain were the sources of the acute and convalescent COVID-19 samples. From T cells, B-cell-depleted T cells, or PBMCs came the material, which was cDNA or gDNA.

Per the authors' pipeline: Nucleated cell number was recorded as an estimate derived from reference gene primer amplification. Clones were read by immunoSEQ multiplex PCR, and TCRdb kept only the in-frame ones, dropping some. V and J calls and clone size are those listed in that table; D and trimming were worked out from the DNA. Seen here are about 150,000 clones, over 60% observed once, and the top ten hold roughly 1.7%. CDR3 length: 11 residues. V was trimmed by 4 bases and J by 7 bases, leaving 5 bases between them. From germline, CDR1 is MNHEY and CDR2 SVGAGI. The source material was peripheral blood. The source of this sequence is a man older than 75 with acute or convalescent COVID-19. The rearrangement links TRBV6-5 to TRBJ2-1, with unresolved D. Written as DNA, the CDR3 is TGTGCCAGCAGTTTTCTAAATGAGCAGTTCTTC. Translated, it gives CASSFLNEQFF.